This T cell receptor (beta chain) was recorded in a study of breast tumors, draining lymph nodes, adjacent tissues. Whole-study results and caveats: Compared with lymph nodes, tumors were less diverse; compared with nontumor tissue, more. Data only fit, rather than demonstrated, lymph node origin of most tumor T cells. Data fit most tumor T cells coming from lymph node, expanding in tumor.

This clonotype was counted ten times or more. The target antigen is unknown. The V gene's germline CDR1 is KGHSH and CDR2 LQKENI. This CDR3 is built from 15 residues. Trimming removed 3 bases at V and 3 bases at J, with 14 bases between. Samples came from axillary lymph nodes draining the breast cancer. In TCRdb, the multiplex PCR reads were re-called with MiXCR into one record per CDR3 protein. This table holds 140,000 to 150,000 distinct CDR3 sequences, about 30% found once. The rearrangement links TRBV18 to TRBJ1-2; no clear D gene. This TCR was sampled from a female donor with breast cancer. Some clones in this sample may be carry-over from other donors' samples. The sequenced material came from axillary lymph node tissue. This CDR3 reads CASSPGPGRDYGYTF. Here the CDR3 DNA reads TGTGCCAGCTCACCTGGACCGGGGAGGGACTATGGCTACACCTTC.